Each of the 30 T cell receptor beta chains below was sequenced from the same sample in a study of T cells after posttransplantation cyclophosphamide. Data came from immunoSEQ multiplex PCR; TCRdb stores just in-frame clones and leaves some out. The sample holds tens of thousands of clones, and no clone turns up only once. The sequencing sample was made of PBMCs. The receptor source for this set is a man in his forties in good health, CMV-negative, and a related stem cell transplant donor.

The V and J genes are TRBV23-1 and TRBJ1-1; D is uncertain. TRBV23-1 is known as an ORF, though its function is uncertain. The CDR3 sequence is 12 residues long. Trimming left V 6 bases short and J 10 bases short, with 15 bases between. The CDR3, as DNA: TGCGCCAGCAGACAAGGAGATGGCGGAGCTTTCTTT. The encoded protein is CASRQGDGGAFF.

This clone was recorded at least ten times. This rearrangement joins TRBV7-9 to TRBJ2-5, with 8 bases aligning to TRBD1. Trimming at V came to 1 base and at J to 1 base, leaving 5 bases not matched to a gene. The CDR3 is 16 amino acids. Germline CDR1 is SEHNR and CDR2 is FQNEAQ (reference sequence). This CDR3 is CASSLEGGTGQETQYF. CDR3 nucleotide sequence: TGTGCCAGCAGCTTAGAAGGGGGGACAGGCCAAGAGACCCAGTACTTC.

This clone came up a few times. The rearrangement joins TRBV4-3 to TRBJ1-2; 8 nucleotides align to TRBD1. Germline V CDR1 and CDR2: LGHNA, YSLEER. The length of the CDR3 is 17 residues. Trimming cost V 1 base and J 4 bases; bases outside gene matches: 11. The chain's CDR3 is CASSQVLRDRHPYGYTF. The CDR3 nucleotides are TGCGCCAGCAGCCAAGTCCTCCGGGACAGGCACCCCTATGGCTACACCTTC.

In its sample, this clone was seen many times. The J gene is TRBJ2-1, the V gene TRBV2, with D perhaps matching TRBD2 (5 bases). The CDR3 spans 13 residues. Between the trimmed V and J ends, which lost 4 bases and 6 bases, there was a span of 10 bases. The germline CDR1 and CDR2 sequences are SNHLY and FYNNEI. CDR3 in DNA: TGTGCCAGCAGTGTTCTAGCTGGCAATGAGCAGTTCTTC. Translation gives CASSVLAGNEQFF.

There are many counts of this clone. The gene calls are TRBV19 and TRBJ2-5; tentatively, D is TRBD2 (5 bases). This CDR3 is 13 amino acids long. Looked up from germline, CDR1 is LNHDA and CDR2 is SQIVND (reference sequence). V gave up 3 bases and J gave up 3 bases, with 8 bases separating them. Written as DNA, the CDR3 is TGTGCCAGTAGTATTCGAGCGGAAGAGACCCAGTACTTC. Protein: CASSIRAEETQYF.

This clone occurred many times. This chain connects TRBV19 to TRBJ2-1, with TRBD2 matching over 12 bases. From germline, CDR1 is LNHDA and CDR2 SQIVND (reference sequence). V lost 5 bases to trimming and J lost 0 bases; unmatched junction nucleotides: 8. The CDR3 has 18 amino acids. DNA of the CDR3: TGTGCCAGTAGTCGACTAGCGGGGGTTCCCAACTCCTACAATGAGCAGTTCTTC. Translated, it gives CASSRLAGVPNSYNEQFF. The full variable domain, rest sourced from reference TRBV19 and TRBJ2-1, is DGGITQSPKYLFRKEGQNVTLSCEQNLNHDAMYWYRQDPGQGLRLIYYSQIVNDFQKGDIAEGYSVSREKKESFPLTVTSAQKNPTAFYLCASSRLAGVPNSYNEQFFGPGTRLTVL.

This clone has a count of ten or more. V is TRBV5-1 and J is TRBJ1-1; 7 nucleotides agree with TRBD1. The CDR3 is made up of 15 amino acids. Germline V gene data show CDR1 as SGHRS and CDR2 as YFSETQ. J gave up 1 base and V 4 bases, and 7 bases lay outside the gene matches. CDR3 amino acids: CASSNIQGPNTEAFF. CDR3 coding DNA: TGCGCCAGCAGCAATATACAGGGGCCGAACACTGAAGCTTTCTTT.

This clone was seen repeatedly, ten times or more. The V gene is TRBV5-1, the J gene TRBJ1-2, with D tentatively TRBD1 (5 bases). Germline CDR1 is SGHRS and CDR2 is YFSETQ. V lost 4 bases to trimming and J lost 0 bases, with 10 bases between them. The CDR3 has 14 residues. CDR3 residues: CASSTDNANYGYTF. In DNA, the CDR3 is TGCGCCAGCAGCACGGACAACGCTAACTATGGCTACACCTTC.

The table lists this clone with many counts. CDR3 sequence: CASSLGGGGFVTEAFF. DNA of the CDR3: TGCGCCAGCAGCTTAGGAGGGGGCGGTTTTGTTACTGAAGCTTTCTTT. This chain uses TRBV5-1 with TRBJ1-1, with 7 positions matching TRBD1. V gave up 2 bases and J gave up 5 bases; unmatched junction bases: 12. The CDR3 loop spans 16 amino acids. Germline CDR1 is SGHRS and CDR2 is YFSETQ.

Ten or more counts support this clone. CDR3 DNA: TGTGCCAGCTCACCACGGACAGGGGCCTCAGATACGCAGTATTTT. Protein product: CASSPRTGASDTQYF. The gene calls are TRBV18 and TRBJ2-3, with TRBD1 matching 9 bases. This CDR3 comprises 15 residues. V lost 1 base, J lost 4 bases, and 3 bases stayed unmatched. CDR1 KGHSH and CDR2 LQKENI come from the germline V gene.

This clone has ten or more counts. The chain joins TRBV4-2 to TRBJ1-6, with 7 positions matching TRBD1. The CDR3 length is 14 residues. The germline V gene has CDR1 LGHNA and CDR2 YNFKEQ. The trim removed 6 bases at V and 3 bases at J, leaving 2 bases unmatched. The CDR3 nucleotides are TGTGCCAGCAGTTGGGACAGCTATAATTCACCCCTCCACTTT. Amino acid sequence: CASSWDSYNSPLHF.

There are many counts of this clone. This chain links TRBV27 with TRBJ1-5, with D hard to call. V was trimmed by 4 bases and J by 2 bases, leaving 9 bases between them. CDR3 length: 14 residues. CDR1 and CDR2 from the germline V gene are MNHEY and SMNVEV (reference sequence). The CDR3 DNA reads as TGTGCCAGCAGTTCAGGAATGGGCAATCAGCCCCAGCATTTT. Its protein is CASSSGMGNQPQHF.

This clone came up many times. The rearrangement links TRBV5-1 to TRBJ2-1; 7 nucleotides line up with TRBD2. The CDR3 extends over 16 amino acids. Per the germline V gene, CDR1 is SGHRS and CDR2 is YFSETQ. The J segment lost 4 bases and the V segment lost 3 bases, leaving 10 bases of the junction unmatched. The CDR3 region has the DNA TGCGCCAGCAGCTGGGCTGGTGGGGGGGGATACAATGAGCAGTTCTTC. Encoded protein: CASSWAGGGGYNEQFF.

The table lists this clone with many counts. The CDR3 DNA is TGCGCCAGCAGCCAAGACCCTTGGACAGTGGATCAGCCCCAGCATTTT. It encodes CASSQDPWTVDQPQHF. V is TRBV4-3 and J is TRBJ1-5, with D tentatively TRBD1 (6 bases). Germline CDR1 is LGHNA and CDR2 is YSLEER. The CDR3 loop spans 16 amino acids. The germline V and J ends were trimmed by 0 bases and 5 bases, with 14 bases remaining between them.

This clone occurred many times. This chain uses TRBV19 with TRBJ2-2, with TRBD2 matching 15 bases. Germline V gene sequence: CDR1 LNHDA, CDR2 SQIVND (reference sequence). This CDR3 comprises 17 residues. Trimming at V came to 4 bases and at J to 5 bases, leaving 5 bases not matched to a gene. The CDR3 DNA reads as TGTGCCAGTAGTAAAGGACTAGCGGGAGGGATGACCGGGGAGCTGTTTTTT. It is translated as CASSKGLAGGMTGELFF.

Ten or more counts support this clone. The chain combines TRBV9 with TRBJ1-4; D possibly corresponds to TRBD1 (6 bases). The CDR3 loop spans 15 amino acids. V lost 3 bases and J lost 2, with 11 bases in between. Germline V gives CDR1 SGDLS, CDR2 YYNGEE. The CDR3 coding sequence is TGTGCCAGCAGCGCCCGGCAGGGGACTAATGAAAAACTGTTTTTT. Residues: CASSARQGTNEKLFF.

This clone was recorded a few times. J is TRBJ2-3 and V is TRBV7-3; 8 bases agree with TRBD2. V dropped 0 bases and J dropped 4; count of bases not matched to a gene: 6. The CDR3 runs to 16 residues. Germline V lookup: CDR1 SGHTA, CDR2 FQGTGA. The DNA for the CDR3 is TGTGCCAGCAGCTTAACGACGGCGGGAGGCCCAGATACGCAGTATTTT. It is translated as CASSLTTAGGPDTQYF.

The sample holds many counts of this clone. This chain connects TRBV18 to TRBJ2-5; 9 positions agree with TRBD1. This CDR3 is built from 14 residues. From germline, CDR1 is KGHSH and CDR2 LQKENI. J was trimmed by 5 bases and V by 0 bases; bases with no gene match: 1. The CDR3 sequence: CASSPPGTGETQYF. CDR3 DNA: TGTGCCAGCTCACCACCGGGGACAGGGGAGACCCAGTACTTC.

This clone has at least ten counts. The J gene is TRBJ2-1, the V gene TRBV5-1, with 13 bases matching TRBD2. CDR1 SGHRS and CDR2 YFSETQ come from the germline V gene. The ends lost 6 bases at V and 9 bases at J; junction bases unmatched: 12. This CDR3 is 16 amino acids long. Here the CDR3 reads CASKEWGTSGESEQFF. The CDR3 DNA reads TGCGCCAGCAAGGAGTGGGGGACTAGCGGGGAGAGTGAGCAGTTCTTC.

This clone was counted at least ten times. This sequence joins TRBV19 and TRBJ2-1, with 13 bases identical to TRBD2. Germline V gene lookup returns CDR1 LNHDA and CDR2 SQIVND (reference sequence). The CDR3 contains 15 residues. J gave up 7 bases and V 6 bases, and 6 bases lay outside the gene matches. The chain's CDR3 is CASSRTSGSSNEQFF. The CDR3 DNA sequence: TGTGCCAGTAGCCGGACTAGCGGGAGTTCGAATGAGCAGTTCTTC.

Many counts were recorded for this clone. The rearrangement links TRBV7-2 to TRBJ2-7; possibly TRBD1 for D (5 bases). V lost 3 bases, J lost 6 bases, and 6 bases lay in between. Germline V gives CDR1 SGHTA, CDR2 FQGNSA. CDR3 length equals 11 residues. The DNA of the CDR3 is TGTGCCAGCAGCTTTGGGGCCGAGCAGTACTTC. This sequence encodes CASSFGAEQYF.

This clone was detected many times. The CDR3 is CASSLAPVETQYF. Here the CDR3 DNA reads TGCGCCAGCAGCTTGGCCCCGGTGGAGACCCAGTACTTC. The J gene is TRBJ2-5, the V gene TRBV5-1; D unclear. The CDR3 extends over 13 amino acids. The V gene lost 0 bases and the J gene lost 5 bases, with 8 bases spanning the gap. Germline V CDR1 and CDR2: SGHRS, YFSETQ.

At least ten counts were recorded for this clone. The chain links TRBV14 to TRBJ1-1; tentative D call: TRBD1 (6 bases). V lost 0 bases, J lost 7 bases, and 21 bases lay in between. The CDR3 is made up of 17 amino acids. Germline values: CDR1 SGHDN, CDR2 FVKESK. The CDR3 DNA follows: TGTGCCAGCAGCCAAGATTTTTGGGGGCGAGTAGTGGGTGAAGCTTTCTTT. Translated: CASSQDFWGRVVGEAFF.

The gene calls are TRBV5-1 and TRBJ2-5; 11 bases map to TRBD1. Germline CDR1 SGHRS, CDR2 YFSETQ. V was pared by 4 bases and J by 1 base, with 9 bases of the junction left unmatched. The CDR3 contains 17 residues. In DNA form, the CDR3 reads TGCGCCAGCAGCGCGAGCGGGACAGGGGGGATCCAAGAGACCCAGTACTTC. Translation: CASSASGTGGIQETQYF.

This clone was seen more than once but under ten times. V and J are TRBV9 and TRBJ2-3; 9 bases agree with TRBD1. This CDR3 has 15 amino acids. V lost 1 base and J lost 1; bases outside the gene matches: 1. Germline assignment: CDR1 SGDLS and CDR2 YYNGEE. CDR3 amino acids: CASSVRTGGTDTQYF. The CDR3 DNA follows: TGTGCCAGCAGCGTAAGGACAGGGGGCACAGATACGCAGTATTTT.

This clone was counted at least ten times. The chain is built from TRBV4-2 and TRBJ2-3, with TRBD2 matching 8 bases. The CDR3 sequence is 15 residues long. Germline trimming cut 1 base from V and 2 bases from J; bases unmatched to any gene: 2. In germline, CDR1 is LGHNA, CDR2 YNFKEQ. Here the CDR3 reads CASSQGSGATDTQYF. In DNA form, the CDR3 reads TGTGCCAGCAGCCAAGGTAGCGGGGCCACAGATACGCAGTATTTT.

This clone has more than one count but fewer than ten. The V gene is TRBV4-1, the J gene TRBJ1-1; D is unclear. The CDR3 runs 15 residues. The germline gives CDR1 MGHRA, CDR2 YSYEKL. V lost 1 base, J lost 1 base, and 10 bases lay in between. The CDR3 protein is CASSQGMQANTEAFF. The CDR3 nucleotides read TGCGCCAGCAGCCAAGGAATGCAAGCGAACACTGAAGCTTTCTTT.

This clone was observed many times. The J gene is TRBJ2-3, the V gene TRBV11-2; 7 nucleotides agree with TRBD2. Germline V gene data show CDR1 as SGHAT and CDR2 as FQNNGV. V was clipped by 6 bases and J by 3 bases; unmatched bases: 6. The CDR3 covers 14 residues. The CDR3 sequence is CASRWRLATDTQYF. The CDR3 DNA reads as TGTGCCAGCAGGTGGAGACTAGCTACAGATACGCAGTATTTT.

This clone was counted a few times. This sequence joins TRBV9 and TRBJ2-3; 12 nucleotides agree with TRBD2. With 0 bases clipped from V and 2 bases from J, the junction kept 1 base outside the gene matches. Germline assignment: CDR1 SGDLS and CDR2 YYNGEE. The CDR3 totals 16 residues. The CDR3 DNA is TGTGCCAGCAGCGTAGGGACTAGCGGGGTCACAGATACGCAGTATTTT. Protein: CASSVGTSGVTDTQYF.

This clone showed up many times. This chain links TRBV4-1 with TRBJ2-1; 7 bases match TRBD2. The V and J ends lost 5 bases and 5 bases, in that order; junction bases with no gene match: 3. Germline V gene data show CDR1 as MGHRA and CDR2 as YSYEKL. The CDR3 is made up of 13 amino acids. The CDR3 region has the DNA TGCGCCAGCAGCGAGGGACTACACAATGAGCAGTTCTTC. It is translated as CASSEGLHNEQFF.